Each of the 27 T cell receptor beta chains below was sequenced from the same sample in a study of blood T cell repertoires in COVID-19. Measured with immunoSEQ multiplex PCR; TCRdb has only the in-frame clones, and not every one. The repertoire holds about 45,000 clones, with about nine tenths as singletons. Sequenced: peripheral blood. Receptors originate from a man aged 65-85 years with active COVID-19.

This rearrangement joins TRBV11-2 to TRBJ2-3; TRBD2 agrees at 8 bases. V lost 4 bases, J lost 2 bases, and 8 bases stayed unmatched. CDR3 length: 16 amino acids. Germline-derived CDR1 and CDR2 are SGHAT and FQNNGV. The CDR3 nucleotides read TGTGCCAGCAGCTCCCGGACTAGCAGAAACACAGATACGCAGTATTTT. This encodes CASSSRTSRNTDTQYF.

A single count supports this clone. V and J are TRBV9 and TRBJ1-4; no clear D gene. Looked up from germline, CDR1 is SGDLS and CDR2 is YYNGEE. Trimming stripped 4 bases from V and 6 bases from J, with 13 bases between. The CDR3 loop spans 14 amino acids. CDR3 protein: CASSKTRQYEKLFF. The CDR3 bases are TGTGCCAGCAGCAAAACGCGGCAATATGAAAAACTGTTTTTT.

V and J are TRBV25-1 and TRBJ1-3; unclear D gene. There are 12 residues in the CDR3. Germline CDR1 is MGHDK and CDR2 is SYGVNS. Trimming shortened V by 4 bases and J by 1 base, and 2 bases separated the two germline ends. CDR3 nucleotide sequence: TGTGCCAGCAGTGCGTCTGGAAACACCATATATTTT. Translated: CASSASGNTIYF.

The chain has TRBV10-3 and TRBJ1-6; weak D call: TRBD1 (6 bases). V was clipped by 5 bases and J by 0 bases, with 8 bases between them. The CDR3 loop spans 15 amino acids. Looked up from germline, CDR1 is ENHRY and CDR2 is SYGVKD. The CDR3 DNA sequence: TGTGCCATCAGTACAGGGAGCTCCTATAATTCACCCCTCCACTTT. This encodes CAISTGSSYNSPLHF.

The sample holds one count of this clone. This sequence joins TRBV6-2 or TRBV6-3 and TRBJ2-2, with 9 bases aligning to TRBD1. V dropped 5 bases and J dropped 3; count of bases not matched to a gene: 7. Germline V gene sequence: CDR1 MNHEY, CDR2 SVGEGT. This CDR3 is built from 16 residues. The CDR3 reads CASSRDRARDTGELFF. DNA of the CDR3: TGTGCCAGCAGTAGGGACAGGGCGCGTGACACCGGGGAGCTGTTTTTT.

This clone was counted a single time. The CDR3 protein is CASSPTSSAGREQFF. The CDR3 DNA reads TGCGCCAGCAGCCCAACGAGTTCGGCAGGCCGTGAGCAGTTCTTC. The V and J genes are TRBV5-1 and TRBJ2-1; D is uncertain. Germline CDR1 reads SGHRS; CDR2 reads YFSETQ. The CDR3 extends over 15 amino acids. V was cut by 4 bases and J by 9 bases, with 20 bases left in between. The full variable domain, completed using reference TRBV5-1 and TRBJ2-1, is KAGVTQTPRYLIKTRGQQVTLSCSPISGHRSVSWYQQTPGQGLQFLFEYFSETQRNKGNFPGRFSGRQFSNSRSEMNVSTLELGDSALYLCASSPTSSAGREQFFGPGTRLTVL.

The CDR3 here is CSAPRGYEQYF. The CDR3 coding sequence is TGCAGTGCTCCCCGGGGATACGAGCAGTACTTC. The rearrangement joins TRBV20-1 to TRBJ2-7; D is perhaps TRBD2 (5 bases). The CDR3 contains 11 residues. Trimming removed 5 bases at V and 4 bases at J, with 9 bases between. Germline V CDR1 and CDR2: DFQATT, SNEGSKA (reference sequence).

The chain has TRBV4-3 and TRBJ2-2, with TRBD2 matching over 7 bases. Per germline, CDR1 LGHNA and CDR2 YSLEER. The CDR3 spans 16 residues. With V trimmed by 0 bases and J by 7 bases, 8 bases remained unmatched. In DNA, the CDR3 is TGCGCCAGCAGCCAAGATTGGCGGGAGAGGGGCGGGGAGCTGTTTTTT. It specifies CASSQDWRERGGELFF.

The chain carries TRBV6-5 and TRBJ1-4, with D possibly matching TRBD1 (5 bases). The V end lost 6 bases, the J end lost 0 bases, and 8 bases lay between the germline ends. The CDR3 runs to 14 residues. Per germline, CDR1 MNHEY and CDR2 SVGAGI. CDR3 in DNA: TGTGCCAGCAGAGACAGAGCAACTAATGAAAAACTGTTTTTT. Its protein product is CASRDRATNEKLFF.

Written as DNA, the CDR3 is TGTGCCAGCAGTCCCGGGATACGGGGACACGGATATGGCTACACCTTC. Amino acids: CASSPGIRGHGYGYTF. The chain carries TRBV7-2 and TRBJ1-2, with D perhaps TRBD1 (6 bases). V dropped 6 bases and J dropped 5 bases, with 22 bases sitting between them. Looked up from germline, CDR1 is SGHTA and CDR2 is FQGNSA. The CDR3 consists of 16 residues.

The chain recombines TRBV6-5 with TRBJ1-5, with 7 nucleotides matching TRBD1. CDR3 size: 15 residues. J was trimmed by 5 bases and V by 0 bases; bases with no gene match: 4. Germline CDR1 and CDR2: MNHEY and SVGAGI. CDR3 sequence reads: CASSYSTGTDQPQHF. The DNA of the CDR3 is TGTGCCAGCAGTTACTCGACAGGGACAGATCAGCCCCAGCATTTT.

The chain links TRBV12-3 or TRBV12-4 to TRBJ1-5; D may be TRBD1 (5 bases). CDR3 length: 13 amino acids. V lost 6 bases and J lost 5, with 11 bases in between. CDR3 protein: CASSATGYQPQHF. The CDR3 DNA reads as TGTGCCAGCAGCGCAACAGGTTATCAGCCCCAGCATTTT.

The chain links TRBV2 to TRBJ2-1; 9 bases match TRBD2. The ends lost 7 bases at V and 5 bases at J; junction bases unmatched: 9. In germline, CDR1 is SNHLY, CDR2 FYNNEI. The CDR3 has 15 amino acids. In nucleotides, the CDR3 is TGTGCCAGCATCCTCGCGGGAGGGTGGAACAATGAGCAGTTCTTC. Encoded protein: CASILAGGWNNEQFF.

The rearrangement joins TRBV5-1 to TRBJ2-2; 12 bases fit TRBD1. CDR1 SGHRS and CDR2 YFSETQ come from the germline V gene. The junction had 6 bases not matched to a gene; V was cut back by 4 bases and J by 5 bases. The CDR3 length is 16 residues. CDR3 in DNA: TGCGCCAGCAGCCCCGGGACAGGGGGCAAAACCGGGGAGCTGTTTTTT. Translation gives CASSPGTGGKTGELFF.

The chain couples TRBV7-3 to TRBJ2-7, with D possibly matching TRBD2 (5 bases). Trimming left V 3 bases short and J 4 bases short, with 10 bases between. The length of the CDR3 is 13 residues. Germline lookup yields CDR1 SGHTA and CDR2 FQGTGA. This CDR3 is CASSFLPGYEQYF. The CDR3, as DNA: TGTGCCAGCAGCTTTCTCCCGGGGTACGAGCAGTACTTC.

The genes are TRBV28 and TRBJ1-4; D is ambiguous. The CDR3 covers 15 residues. The ends were cut back, 6 bases at V and 4 bases at J, with 15 bases in the middle. Per the germline V gene, CDR1 is MDHEN and CDR2 is SYDVKM. The CDR3 DNA is TGTGCCAGCAGCCTAGCGGGAGCCCTTAATGAAAAACTGTTTTTT. Translating gives CASSLAGALNEKLFF.

This chain uses TRBV6-1 with TRBJ2-7; 9 bases agree with TRBD1. J gave up 3 bases and V 2 bases, and 5 bases lay outside the gene matches. Germline V CDR1 and CDR2: MNHNS, SASEGT. The length of the CDR3 is 15 residues. CDR3 residues: CASSEPGTGFYEQYF. The CDR3 nucleotides are TGTGCCAGCAGTGAACCTGGGACAGGGTTCTACGAGCAGTACTTC.

The chain links TRBV19 to TRBJ2-5; the D gene is possibly TRBD1 (6 bases). This CDR3 is 14 amino acids long. Trimming pared 5 bases from V and 2 bases from J, leaving 12 bases between. In germline, CDR1 is LNHDA, CDR2 SQIVND (reference sequence). This chain's CDR3 is CASSQTGIQETQYF. The DNA of the CDR3 is TGTGCCAGTAGTCAGACAGGTATACAAGAGACCCAGTACTTC.

This chain connects TRBV7-2 to TRBJ2-7, with 10 nucleotides matching TRBD2. V trimming: 1 base; J trimming: 2 bases; junction bases outside the gene matches: 2. CDR1 and CDR2 from the germline V gene are SGHTA and FQGNSA. The CDR3 consists of 15 residues. CDR3 nucleotide sequence: TGTGCCAGCAGCTTAGTTAGCGGGGGGACCTACGAGCAGTACTTC. The encoded protein is CASSLVSGGTYEQYF.

The V and J genes are TRBV21-1 and TRBJ2-7; TRBD1 is taken as the D call from the table, unchecked against the DNA. TRBV21-1 corresponds to a pseudogene. The CDR3 totals 15 residues. CDR3 residues: CASSVRDRKFYEQYF. The CDR3, as DNA: TGTGCCAGCAGCGTCCGGGACAGGAAGTTCTACGAGCAGTACTTC.

This clone came up once. The chain links TRBV7-6 to TRBJ1-4, with 10 bases that match TRBD1. This CDR3 region has 14 residues. V shed 7 bases and J 8 bases; nucleotides not matched to a gene: 7. CDR1 and CDR2 (germline): SGHVS, FNYEAQ. The CDR3 is CASMTGGSQEKLFF. Written as DNA, the CDR3 is TGTGCCAGCATGACAGGGGGCAGCCAAGAAAAACTGTTTTTT.

CDR3 bases: TGTGCCAGCAGCCGAGGACAGGGGGCTGCAGCTTTCTTT. It codes for CASSRGQGAAAFF. The chain recombines TRBV6-5 with TRBJ1-1; TRBD1 agrees at 11 bases. Germline V gives CDR1 MNHEY, CDR2 SVGAGI. Trimming at V came to 6 bases and at J to 10 bases, leaving 7 bases not matched to a gene. This CDR3 region has 13 residues.

V gene TRBV7-3 combines with J gene TRBJ1-2; 7 nucleotides agree with TRBD1. The length of the CDR3 is 15 residues. Germline loops: CDR1 SGHTA, CDR2 FQGTGA. The J segment lost 4 bases and the V segment lost 5 bases, leaving 10 bases of the junction unmatched. CDR3 region: CASSLWRGPSYGYTF. The CDR3 DNA reads as TGTGCCAGCAGCCTTTGGAGGGGGCCTTCCTATGGCTACACCTTC. The full variable domain, in which reference TRBV7-3 and TRBJ1-2 provide the parts outside the CDR3, is GAGVSQTPSNKVTEKGKYVELRCDPISGHTALYWYRQSLGQGPEFLIYFQGTGAADDSGLPNDRFFAVRPEGSVSTLKIQRTERGDSAVYLCASSLWRGPSYGYTFGSGTRLTVV.

The V and J genes are TRBV18 and TRBJ1-1; tentative D call: TRBD1 (5 bases). The V and J ends lost 2 bases and 6 bases respectively, with 7 bases between them. Germline assignment: CDR1 KGHSH and CDR2 LQKENI. This CDR3 is built from 12 residues. CDR3 protein: CASSPRQSEAFF. CDR3 DNA sequence: TGTGCCAGCTCACCAAGACAGTCTGAAGCTTTCTTT.

The chain has TRBV6-4 and TRBJ2-2; D unresolved. Between the trimmed V and J ends, which lost 7 bases and 4 bases, there was a span of 13 bases. This CDR3 region has 14 residues. Germline V gene data show CDR1 as MRHNA and CDR2 as SNTAGT. The CDR3: CASTISFGTGELFF. DNA of the CDR3: TGTGCCAGCACCATAAGCTTTGGCACCGGGGAGCTGTTTTTT.

The J gene is TRBJ1-2, the V gene TRBV28; tentatively, D is TRBD1 (6 bases). This CDR3 is 15 amino acids long. V shed 4 bases and J shed 1 base, with 13 bases lying between them. Germline-derived CDR1 and CDR2 are MDHEN and SYDVKM. The CDR3 bases are TGTGCCAGCAGTTCCCCAGGGGCGAATAACTATGGCTACACCTTC. Translating gives CASSSPGANNYGYTF.

The rearrangement uses TRBV18 and TRBJ2-2, with 7 bases that match TRBD1. Germline assignment: CDR1 KGHSH and CDR2 LQKENI. Trimming took 2 bases from V and 1 from J; bases not matched to a gene: 1. The CDR3 consists of 15 residues. The CDR3 DNA reads as TGTGCCAGCTCACCAAACAGGGGGAACACCGGGGAGCTGTTTTTT. Its translation is CASSPNRGNTGELFF. The variable domain in full, with the rest retrieved from reference TRBV18 and TRBJ2-2, is NAGVMQNPRHLVRRRGQEARLRCSPMKGHSHVYWYRQLPEEGLKFMVYLQKENIIDESGMPKERFSAEFPKEGPSILRIQQVVRGDSAAYFCASSPNRGNTGELFFGEGSRLTVL.